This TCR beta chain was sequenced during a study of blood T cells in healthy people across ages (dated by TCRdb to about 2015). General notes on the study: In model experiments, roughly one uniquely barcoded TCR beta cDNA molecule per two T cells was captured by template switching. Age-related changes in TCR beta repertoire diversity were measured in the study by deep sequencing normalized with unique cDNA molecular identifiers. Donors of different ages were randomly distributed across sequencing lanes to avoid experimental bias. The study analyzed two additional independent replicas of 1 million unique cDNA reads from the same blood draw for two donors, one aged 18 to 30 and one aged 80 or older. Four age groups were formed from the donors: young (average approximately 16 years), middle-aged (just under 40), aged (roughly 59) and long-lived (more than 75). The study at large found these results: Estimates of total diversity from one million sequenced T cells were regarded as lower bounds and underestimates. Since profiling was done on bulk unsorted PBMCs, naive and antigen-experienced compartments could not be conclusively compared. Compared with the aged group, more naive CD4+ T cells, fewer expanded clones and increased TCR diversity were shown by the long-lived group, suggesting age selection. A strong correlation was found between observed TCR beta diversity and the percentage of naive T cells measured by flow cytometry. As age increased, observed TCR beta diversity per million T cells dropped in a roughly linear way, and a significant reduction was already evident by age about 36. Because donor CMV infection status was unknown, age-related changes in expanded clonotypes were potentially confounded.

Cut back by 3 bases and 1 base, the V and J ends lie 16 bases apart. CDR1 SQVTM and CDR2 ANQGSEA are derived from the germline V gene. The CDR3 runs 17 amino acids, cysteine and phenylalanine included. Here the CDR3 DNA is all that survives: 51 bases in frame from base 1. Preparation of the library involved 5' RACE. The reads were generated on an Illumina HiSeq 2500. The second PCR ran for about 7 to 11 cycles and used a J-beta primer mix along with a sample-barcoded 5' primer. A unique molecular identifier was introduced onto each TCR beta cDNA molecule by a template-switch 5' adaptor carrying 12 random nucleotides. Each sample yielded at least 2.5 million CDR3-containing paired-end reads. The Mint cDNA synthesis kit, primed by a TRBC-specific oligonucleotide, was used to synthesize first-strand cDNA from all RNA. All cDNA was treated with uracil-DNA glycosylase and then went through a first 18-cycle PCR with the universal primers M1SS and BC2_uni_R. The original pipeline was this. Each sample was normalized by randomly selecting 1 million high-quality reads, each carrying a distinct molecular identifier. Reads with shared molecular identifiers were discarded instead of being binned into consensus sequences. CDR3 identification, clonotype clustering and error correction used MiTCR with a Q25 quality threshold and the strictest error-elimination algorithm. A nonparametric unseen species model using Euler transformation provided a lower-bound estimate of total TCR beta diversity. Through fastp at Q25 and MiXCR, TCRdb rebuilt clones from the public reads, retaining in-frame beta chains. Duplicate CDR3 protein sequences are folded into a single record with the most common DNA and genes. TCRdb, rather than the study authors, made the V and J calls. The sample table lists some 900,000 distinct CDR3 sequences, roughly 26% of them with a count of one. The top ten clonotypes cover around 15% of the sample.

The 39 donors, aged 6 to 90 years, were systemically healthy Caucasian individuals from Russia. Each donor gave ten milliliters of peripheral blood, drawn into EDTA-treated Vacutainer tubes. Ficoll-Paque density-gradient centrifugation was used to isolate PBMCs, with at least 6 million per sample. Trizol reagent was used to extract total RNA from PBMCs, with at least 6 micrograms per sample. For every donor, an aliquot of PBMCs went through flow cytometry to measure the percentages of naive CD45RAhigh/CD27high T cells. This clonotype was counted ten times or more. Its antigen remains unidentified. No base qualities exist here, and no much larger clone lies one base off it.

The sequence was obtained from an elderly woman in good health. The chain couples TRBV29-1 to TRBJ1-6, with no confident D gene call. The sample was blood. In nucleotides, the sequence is TGCAGCGTTGAGGGCGAGGGAGTAAAGTCCTATAATTCACCCCTCCACTTT. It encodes CSVEGEGVKSYNSPLHF.